Sequencing of this TCR beta chain was carried out in a study of T cell repertoires in cytomegalovirus infection. In the study overall: It was the public TCR beta signatures that indicated both CMV infection and matching HLA type.

From the reads, TCRdb called clonotypes with MiXCR, one entry per CDR3 protein. The sample holds nearly 650,000 distinct CDR3 sequences, 20% to 30% seen once. Concerning this clonotype itself: Germline and junction disagree at one end, which may indicate a read error.

This CDR3 contains 14 residues. Germline V gene data show CDR1 as SGHDT and CDR2 as YYEEEE. The chain joins TRBV5-6 to TRBJ2-7; a possible D gene is TRBD1 (5 bases). The TCR originated in a human donor in good health (CMV status not recorded). Some clones in this sample may be carry-over from other donors' samples. Sequences were obtained from CD8+ T cells from PBMCs. CDR3 sequence reads: CTSSFIGQAYEQYF. The CDR3 bases are TGTACCAGCAGCTTTATAGGACAAGCCTACGAGCAGTACTTC.